This is a list of T cell receptor beta chains from one sample in a study of CD8 T cells in ankylosing spondylitis. MiXCR, run by TCRdb on the 5' RACE reads, gives a single entry per CDR3 protein. The table records about 360,000 distinct CDR3 sequences, about 15% of them present only once. The sequenced sample consisted of blood, either unsorted or a sorted T cell fraction (not recorded which). The receptors were gathered from a male donor with ankylosing spondylitis or in good health (not recorded which). Both conserved end residues are part of each CDR3. Each record gives: V gene, D gene, CDR3 length, clone size, J gene, CDR3 protein, CDR3 DNA. A D gene is named only where the DNA matches it firmly. Rows may omit the clone size; those that give it use once, few, many or a size class.

V gene: TRBV12-3/TRBV12-4; D gene: .; CDR3 length: 15; clone size: many; J gene: TRBJ1-1; CDR3 protein: CASRLTQGLDTEAFF; CDR3 DNA: TGTGCCAGCAGACTAACCCAGGGTTTGGACACTGAAGCTTTCTTT
V gene: TRBV12-3/TRBV12-4; D gene: TRBD2; CDR3 length: 15; clone size: .; J gene: TRBJ2-7; CDR3 protein: CASREGTSGSYEQYF; CDR3 DNA: TGTGCCAGCAGGGAAGGGACTAGCGGCTCCTACGAGCAGTACTTC
V gene: TRBV3-1; D gene: .; CDR3 length: 15; clone size: .; J gene: TRBJ2-7; CDR3 protein: CASSQDASLTYEQYF; CDR3 DNA: TGTGCCAGCAGCCAAGACGCCAGCCTAACCTACGAGCAGTACTTC
V gene: TRBV3-1; D gene: TRBD1; CDR3 length: 15; clone size: few; J gene: TRBJ1-2; CDR3 protein: CASSPYRGGSYGYTF; CDR3 DNA: TGTGCCAGCAGCCCGTACAGGGGTGGAAGCTATGGCTACACCTTC
V gene: TRBV28; D gene: TRBD2; CDR3 length: 15; clone size: .; J gene: TRBJ2-5; CDR3 protein: CACSSQGLAGETQYF; CDR3 DNA: TGTGCCTGCAGTTCCCAAGGACTAGCGGGAGAGACCCAGTACTTC
V gene: TRBV11-3; D gene: TRBD2; CDR3 length: 15; clone size: .; J gene: TRBJ2-1; CDR3 protein: CASSFGVAGGAEQFF; CDR3 DNA: TGTGCCAGCAGCTTCGGGGTAGCGGGAGGTGCTGAGCAGTTCTTC
V gene: TRBV24-1; D gene: .; CDR3 length: 14; clone size: few; J gene: TRBJ2-2; CDR3 protein: CATSAGSNTGELFF; CDR3 DNA: TGTGCCACCAGTGCAGGGTCGAACACCGGGGAGCTGTTTTTT
V gene: TRBV5-1; D gene: .; CDR3 length: 13; clone size: .; J gene: TRBJ1-1; CDR3 protein: CASSFLDPTEAFF; CDR3 DNA: TGCGCCAGCAGCTTTTTAGATCCCACTGAAGCTTTCTTT
V gene: TRBV7-9; D gene: .; CDR3 length: 14; clone size: .; J gene: TRBJ2-1; CDR3 protein: CASSLEADSHREFF; CDR3 DNA: TGTGCCAGCAGCTTAGAAGCAGATAGTCACAGGGAGTTCTTC
V gene: TRBV5-1; D gene: TRBD1; CDR3 length: 15; clone size: .; J gene: TRBJ1-4; CDR3 protein: CASSLDDRGNEKLFF; CDR3 DNA: TGCGCCAGCAGCTTGGATGACAGGGGTAATGAAAAACTGTTTTTT
V gene: TRBV9; D gene: .; CDR3 length: 13; clone size: few; J gene: TRBJ1-2; CDR3 protein: CASSVDVNVFHTF; CDR3 DNA: TGTGCCAGCAGCGTAGACGTGAATGTGTTTCACACCTTC
V gene: TRBV5-1; D gene: TRBD2; CDR3 length: 16; clone size: .; J gene: TRBJ2-5; CDR3 protein: CASSPSGGSAGETQYF; CDR3 DNA: TGCGCCAGCAGCCCTAGCGGGGGATCTGCTGGGGAGACCCAGTACTTC
V gene: TRBV19; D gene: .; CDR3 length: 14; clone size: once; J gene: TRBJ2-5; CDR3 protein: CASSLTRGVETQYF; CDR3 DNA: TGTGCCAGTAGTCTAACTCGGGGAGTAGAGACCCAGTACTTC
V gene: TRBV3-1; D gene: .; CDR3 length: 13; clone size: .; J gene: TRBJ2-1; CDR3 protein: CASSQDLSGLEFF; CDR3 DNA: TGTGCCAGCAGCCAAGATCTATCAGGGTTGGAGTTCTTC
V gene: TRBV6-1; D gene: TRBD1; CDR3 length: 14; clone size: few; J gene: TRBJ1-2; CDR3 protein: CASSERDRGEGYTF; CDR3 DNA: TGTGCCAGCAGTGAGAGGGACAGGGGAGAGGGCTACACCTTC
V gene: TRBV5-1; D gene: TRBD2; CDR3 length: 16; clone size: few; J gene: TRBJ2-2; CDR3 protein: CASSDEPGGGTGELFF; CDR3 DNA: TGCGCCAGCAGCGACGAGCCGGGAGGTGGCACCGGGGAGCTGTTTTTT
V gene: TRBV5-1; D gene: .; CDR3 length: 13; clone size: .; J gene: TRBJ1-2; CDR3 protein: CASSFDGAYGYTF; CDR3 DNA: TGCGCCAGCAGCTTCGACGGGGCCTATGGCTACACCTTC
V gene: TRBV20-1; D gene: .; CDR3 length: 13; clone size: .; J gene: TRBJ2-7; CDR3 protein: CSARGISSYEQYF; CDR3 DNA: TGCAGTGCTAGAGGGATTAGCTCCTACGAGCAGTACTTC
V gene: TRBV3-1; D gene: .; CDR3 length: 15; clone size: .; J gene: TRBJ2-2; CDR3 protein: CASSRPLLNTGELFF; CDR3 DNA: TGTGCCAGCAGCCGACCGCTACTGAACACCGGGGAGCTGTTTTTT
V gene: TRBV20-1; D gene: .; CDR3 length: 13; clone size: few; J gene: TRBJ1-4; CDR3 protein: CSAYQGSNEKLFF; CDR3 DNA: TGCAGTGCCTACCAGGGGAGTAATGAAAAACTGTTTTTT
V gene: TRBV5-1; D gene: .; CDR3 length: 15; clone size: many; J gene: TRBJ1-3; CDR3 protein: CASSLTEYSGNTIYF; CDR3 DNA: TGCGCCAGCAGCTTAACAGAGTACTCTGGAAACACCATATATTTT
V gene: TRBV6-1; D gene: .; CDR3 length: 17; clone size: many; J gene: TRBJ2-2; CDR3 protein: CASSLAPLARNTGELFF; CDR3 DNA: TGTGCCAGCAGTCTGGCCCCACTAGCTCGGAACACCGGGGAGCTGTTTTTT
V gene: TRBV7-2; D gene: .; CDR3 length: 13; clone size: few; J gene: TRBJ2-3; CDR3 protein: CASSPRRLDTQYF; CDR3 DNA: TGTGCCAGCAGCCCCCGGAGGCTAGATACGCAGTATTTT
V gene: TRBV27; D gene: .; CDR3 length: 11; clone size: .; J gene: TRBJ2-1; CDR3 protein: CASYSYNEQFF; CDR3 DNA: TGTGCCAGTTACTCCTACAATGAGCAGTTCTTC
V gene: TRBV7-9; D gene: .; CDR3 length: 15; clone size: .; J gene: TRBJ1-4; CDR3 protein: CASSPRRGNNEKLFF; CDR3 DNA: TGTGCCAGCAGCCCCCGTCGGGGGAATAATGAAAAACTGTTTTTT
V gene: TRBV12-3/TRBV12-4; D gene: TRBD2; CDR3 length: 15; clone size: few; J gene: TRBJ2-3; CDR3 protein: CASSPPAGGSDTQYF; CDR3 DNA: TGTGCCAGCAGTCCCCCAGCGGGGGGGTCGGATACGCAGTATTTT
V gene: TRBV5-1; D gene: TRBD1; CDR3 length: 15; clone size: many; J gene: TRBJ1-4; CDR3 protein: CASSLQQGKGEKLFF; CDR3 DNA: TGCGCCAGCAGCTTGCAACAGGGGAAGGGTGAAAAACTGTTTTTT
V gene: TRBV5-5; D gene: .; CDR3 length: 13; clone size: .; J gene: TRBJ1-5; CDR3 protein: CASSLAPQGSPHF; CDR3 DNA: TGTGCCAGCAGCTTGGCCCCTCAAGGGTCCCCTCATTTT
V gene: TRBV7-9; D gene: .; CDR3 length: 14; clone size: few; J gene: TRBJ2-1; CDR3 protein: CASSLTFTYNEQFF; CDR3 DNA: TGTGCCAGCAGCCTTACCTTTACGTACAATGAGCAGTTCTTC
V gene: TRBV5-1; D gene: .; CDR3 length: 14; clone size: .; J gene: TRBJ1-6; CDR3 protein: CASSSSIWNSPLHF; CDR3 DNA: TGCGCCAGCAGCTCCTCAATTTGGAATTCACCCCTCCACTTT
V gene: TRBV20-1; D gene: .; CDR3 length: 14; clone size: .; J gene: TRBJ2-6; CDR3 protein: CSARALKGANVLTF; CDR3 DNA: TGCAGTGCTCGCGCCCTAAAGGGGGCCAACGTCCTGACTTTC
V gene: TRBV24-1; D gene: .; CDR3 length: 17; clone size: .; J gene: TRBJ2-1; CDR3 protein: CATSDSSTDSLHNEQFF; CDR3 DNA: TGTGCCACCAGTGACTCCTCAACAGATAGCCTACACAATGAGCAGTTCTTC
V gene: TRBV12-3/TRBV12-4; D gene: .; CDR3 length: 16; clone size: .; J gene: TRBJ1-4; CDR3 protein: CASSFPVQKGSGKLFF; CDR3 DNA: TGTGCCAGCAGTTTCCCGGTTCAAAAAGGTTCGGGAAAACTGTTTTTT
V gene: TRBV20-1; D gene: .; CDR3 length: 13; clone size: few; J gene: TRBJ1-4; CDR3 protein: CSARQGSNEKLFF; CDR3 DNA: TGCAGTGCTAGACAGGGCTCTAATGAAAAACTGTTTTTT
V gene: TRBV29-1; D gene: TRBD1; CDR3 length: 14; clone size: .; J gene: TRBJ2-2; CDR3 protein: CSVGQGAAGGELFF; CDR3 DNA: TGCAGCGTAGGACAGGGGGCAGCCGGAGGGGAGCTGTTTTTT
V gene: TRBV2; D gene: TRBD1; CDR3 length: 14; clone size: many; J gene: TRBJ1-1; CDR3 protein: CASSPSGGPRGAFF; CDR3 DNA: TGTGCCAGCAGCCCCTCAGGGGGCCCAAGAGGAGCTTTCTTT
V gene: TRBV12-3/TRBV12-4; D gene: .; CDR3 length: 15; clone size: few; J gene: TRBJ2-1; CDR3 protein: CASSFRGQGGLEQFF; CDR3 DNA: TGTGCCAGCAGTTTCCGCGGACAGGGAGGGCTTGAGCAGTTCTTC
V gene: TRBV9; D gene: TRBD1; CDR3 length: 15; clone size: few; J gene: TRBJ2-3; CDR3 protein: CASGDSGQAADTQYF; CDR3 DNA: TGTGCCAGCGGGGACTCGGGACAGGCCGCAGATACGCAGTATTTT
V gene: TRBV6-1; D gene: TRBD1; CDR3 length: 14; clone size: .; J gene: TRBJ1-1; CDR3 protein: CASRLGDRGTEAFF; CDR3 DNA: TGTGCCAGCAGGCTTGGGGACAGGGGAACTGAAGCTTTCTTT
V gene: TRBV6-1; D gene: TRBD1; CDR3 length: 15; clone size: .; J gene: TRBJ1-4; CDR3 protein: CASRMPGQGAEKLFF; CDR3 DNA: TGTGCCAGTAGGATGCCGGGACAGGGGGCTGAAAAACTGTTTTTT
V gene: TRBV18; D gene: .; CDR3 length: 16; clone size: .; J gene: TRBJ2-1; CDR3 protein: CASSSGSHLGYNEQFF; CDR3 DNA: TGTGCCAGCTCGAGCGGGTCGCACCTGGGTTACAATGAGCAGTTCTTC
V gene: TRBV20-1; D gene: .; CDR3 length: 15; clone size: few; J gene: TRBJ2-1; CDR3 protein: CSARGRDVGTNEQFF; CDR3 DNA: TGCAGTGCTAGAGGCCGGGACGTGGGAACCAATGAGCAGTTCTTC
V gene: TRBV7-9; D gene: .; CDR3 length: 13; clone size: many; J gene: TRBJ1-2; CDR3 protein: CASSLDSYYGYTF; CDR3 DNA: TGCGCCAGCAGCTTGGACAGCTACTATGGCTACACCTTC
V gene: TRBV5-4; D gene: TRBD2; CDR3 length: 17; clone size: .; J gene: TRBJ2-1; CDR3 protein: CASSLGLAGPGANEQFF; CDR3 DNA: TGTGCCAGCAGCTTGGGACTAGCGGGACCGGGGGCCAATGAGCAGTTCTTC
V gene: TRBV5-6; D gene: .; CDR3 length: 16; clone size: few; J gene: TRBJ1-5; CDR3 protein: CASSFSGTRGNQPQHF; CDR3 DNA: TGTGCCAGCAGCTTTTCTGGGACTAGAGGCAATCAGCCCCAGCATTTT
V gene: TRBV5-6; D gene: TRBD1; CDR3 length: 16; clone size: .; J gene: TRBJ2-5; CDR3 protein: CASNPEQGSPQETQYF; CDR3 DNA: TGTGCCAGCAACCCGGAACAGGGGAGTCCGCAGGAGACCCAGTACTTC
V gene: TRBV7-2; D gene: .; CDR3 length: 12; clone size: few; J gene: TRBJ2-7; CDR3 protein: CASSAQSKEQYF; CDR3 DNA: TGTGCCAGCAGCGCCCAAAGTAAAGAGCAGTACTTC
V gene: TRBV29-1; D gene: TRBD1; CDR3 length: 14; clone size: .; J gene: TRBJ2-1; CDR3 protein: CSVVGQGKVNEQFF; CDR3 DNA: TGCAGCGTTGTAGGACAGGGAAAGGTCAATGAGCAGTTCTTC